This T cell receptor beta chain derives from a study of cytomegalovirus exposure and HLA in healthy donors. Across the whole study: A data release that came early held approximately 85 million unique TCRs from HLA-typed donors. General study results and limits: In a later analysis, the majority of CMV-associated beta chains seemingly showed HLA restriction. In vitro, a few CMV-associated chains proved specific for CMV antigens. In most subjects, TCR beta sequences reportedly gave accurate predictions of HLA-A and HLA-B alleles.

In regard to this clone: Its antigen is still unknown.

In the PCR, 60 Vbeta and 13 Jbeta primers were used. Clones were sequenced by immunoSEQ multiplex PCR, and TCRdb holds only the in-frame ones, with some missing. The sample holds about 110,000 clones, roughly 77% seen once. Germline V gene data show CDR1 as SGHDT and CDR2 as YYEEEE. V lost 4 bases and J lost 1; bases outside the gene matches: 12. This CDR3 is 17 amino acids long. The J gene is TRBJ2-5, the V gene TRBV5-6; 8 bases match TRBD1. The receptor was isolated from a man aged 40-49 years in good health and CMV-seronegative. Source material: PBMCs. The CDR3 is CASSRRPGTGTQETQYF. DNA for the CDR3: TGTGCCAGCAGCCGCCGTCCCGGGACAGGCACCCAAGAGACCCAGTACTTC.